These 5 T cell receptor beta chains share one sample of origin, sequenced in a study of control samples from healthy donors and cancer patients. TCRdb keeps only in-frame clones here, not all; method: immunoSEQ multiplex PCR. The sample consists of about 160,000 clones, just under 95% of them appearing once. Material: blood. The source is a woman aged 40 to 50 in good health.

This clone was picked up one time. The V gene is TRBV10-3, the J gene TRBJ2-1; TRBD2 matches 14 bases. CDR1 is ENHRY and CDR2 is SYGVKD in the germline V gene. Trimming cost V 11 bases and J 5 bases; bases outside gene matches: 8. The CDR3 contains 15 residues. In DNA form, the CDR3 reads TGTGCCGCACGGACGGGACTAGCGGGGGACAATGAGCAGTTCTTC. Protein sequence: CAARTGLAGDNEQFF.

The chain links TRBV6-2 or TRBV6-3 to TRBJ2-7, with D perhaps matching TRBD1 (5 bases). The CDR3 is 17 residues long. Germline V CDR1 and CDR2: MNHEY, SVGEGT. Trimming pared 0 bases from V and 0 bases from J, leaving 15 bases between. The CDR3 sequence: CASSYSGSRTLSYEQYF. Here the CDR3 DNA reads TGTGCCAGCAGTTACTCGGGGTCGCGGACACTCTCCTACGAGCAGTACTTC.

The chain recombines TRBV10-1 with TRBJ2-1; D might be TRBD1 or TRBD2, each matching 6 bases. Germline-derived CDR1 and CDR2 are WNHNN and SYGVQD (reference sequence). V was trimmed by 0 bases and J by 2 bases, leaving 11 bases between them. The CDR3 sequence is 16 residues long. The CDR3 sequence: CASSESRGPTYNEQFF. CDR3 DNA sequence: TGCGCCAGCAGTGAGTCTCGGGGGCCGACCTACAATGAGCAGTTCTTC.

This chain uses TRBV5-1 with TRBJ1-2; D might be TRBD1 (6 bases). V lost 3 bases and J 3 bases, leaving 15 bases between the germline ends. This CDR3 is 15 amino acids long. Germline CDR1 and CDR2: SGHRS and YFSETQ. CDR3 in amino acids: CASSSPDSTYYGYTF. The CDR3 bases are TGCGCCAGCAGCTCCCCGGACAGTACTTACTATGGCTACACCTTC.

The rearrangement joins TRBV5-6 to TRBJ2-3, with 8 bases fitting TRBD2. J gave up 3 bases and V 1 base, and 7 bases lay outside the gene matches. The CDR3 loop spans 16 amino acids. Germline V CDR1 and CDR2: SGHDT, YYEEEE. As DNA, the CDR3 is TGTGCCAGCAGCTTGCAGCGGGAGTACGTTACAGATACGCAGTATTTT. Its protein product is CASSLQREYVTDTQYF.